This T cell receptor (beta chain) was identified during a study of T cell responses to AZD1222 COVID-19 vaccine. Profiling relied on immunoSEQ multiplex PCR, and the TCRdb table lists in-frame clones only, not all of them. The sample carries 90,000 to 150,000 clones, approximately 91% recorded once. Study-level points and caveats: Following two doses of AZD1222, Spike-specific TCR breadth and depth rose. Reports say nearly half of spike-specific TCRs go after unmutated variant regions. Donors skewed white British and female; clonal diversity was possibly underestimated.

The CDR3 totals 14 residues. CDR1 and CDR2 from the germline V gene are MNHEY and SMNVEV (reference sequence). V lost 2 bases and J lost 1, with 9 bases in between. As regards this clone: Antigen specificity is unknown.

The receptor was derived from an adult in good health. Sequenced material: peripheral blood, taken on day 0 of AZD1222 vaccination. This chain connects TRBV27 to TRBJ2-7; maybe TRBD2 (6 bases). The DNA for the CDR3 is TGTGCCAGCAGTTTACGGGGGAGATCCTACGAGCAGTACTTC. It is translated as CASSLRGRSYEQYF.